One sample yielded the 14 T cell receptor beta chains listed below, sequenced in a study of STAT5B mutations in CD4+ large granular lymphocyte leukemia (dated by TCRdb to the early 2020s). The receptor library was made with the immunoSEQ multiplex PCR assay. The table was pulled from immuneACCESS by TCRdb, which kept in-frame rearrangements only. Such tables lose some clones; where checked, under half of the loss comes from unresolved V genes, and the rest has no known cause. The sample contains tens of thousands of clones, about 76% of them found a single time. The biggest ten clones account for 0.8% to 1.2% of the sample. Sample: CD4+ T cells from blood buffy coats. These receptors all come from a human donor in good health.

The rearrangement links TRBV29-1 to TRBJ2-2; 12 bases match TRBD2. V lost 1 base, J lost 6 bases, and 3 bases stayed unmatched. The CDR3 spans 15 residues. Germline V gives CDR1 SQVTM, CDR2 ANQGSEA. The CDR3 DNA sequence: TGCAGCGTTGAAGGGACTAGCGGGATGCCCGGGGAGCTGTTTTTT. This codes for CSVEGTSGMPGELFF.

Only one count was recorded for this clone. The chain employs TRBV28 and TRBJ1-1; D might be TRBD1 (5 bases). Between the trimmed V and J ends, which lost 2 bases and 7 bases, there was a span of 14 bases. Germline CDR1 reads MDHEN; CDR2 reads SYDVKM. This CDR3 has 14 residues. This CDR3 is CASSLSRGRDEAFF. The CDR3 DNA sequence: TGTGCCAGCAGTTTAAGCCGGGGACGGGATGAAGCTTTCTTT.

This clone was seen more than once but under ten times. V and J are TRBV6-5 and TRBJ1-1, with D maybe TRBD1 (5 bases). Trimming stripped 6 bases from V and 1 base from J, with 15 bases between. CDR3 length equals 15 residues. Germline V gene sequence: CDR1 MNHEY, CDR2 SVGAGI. The CDR3 DNA sequence: TGTGCCAGCAGACCTCCGATCCAGGGGAACACTGAAGCTTTCTTT. It yields the protein CASRPPIQGNTEAFF.

This chain uses TRBV14 with TRBJ1-1, with TRBD1 matching over 7 bases. The ends lost 1 base at V and 4 bases at J; junction bases unmatched: 6. This CDR3 has 15 amino acids. The germline V gene encodes CDR1 SGHDN and CDR2 FVKESK. The CDR3 DNA reads TGTGCCAGCAGCCAAGTGAAGGGGGCGGTCACTGAAGCTTTCTTT. Protein: CASSQVKGAVTEAFF.

This clone was observed once. The rearrangement uses TRBV5-8 and TRBJ1-3; 7 nucleotides match TRBD1. V was clipped by 0 bases and J by 4 bases; unmatched bases: 7. Germline V gene data show CDR1 as SGHTS and CDR2 as YDEGEE. CDR3 size: 16 residues. The CDR3: CASSLARRGLGNTIYF. In DNA form, the CDR3 reads TGTGCCAGCAGCTTGGCCCGGAGGGGGCTCGGAAACACCATATATTTT. The full variable domain, its missing parts supplied by reference TRBV5-8 and TRBJ1-3, is EAGVTQSPTHLIKTRGQQATLRCSPISGHTSVYWYQQALGLGLQFLLWYDEGEERNRGNFPPRFSGRQFPNYSSELNVNALELEDSALYLCASSLARRGLGNTIYFGEGSWLTVV.

The rearrangement uses TRBV7-3 and TRBJ2-1; D perhaps matches TRBD2 (6 bases). Trimming shortened V by 4 bases and J by 4 bases, and 11 bases separated the two germline ends. The CDR3 totals 14 residues. Germline CDR1 reads SGHTA; CDR2 reads FQGTGA. The chain's CDR3 is CASSSGLGYNEQFF. The DNA for the CDR3 is TGTGCCAGCAGCTCGGGACTGGGATACAATGAGCAGTTCTTC.

This sequence joins TRBV27 and TRBJ2-6; 9 bases map to TRBD1. CDR1 is MNHEY and CDR2 is SMNVEV in the germline V gene (reference sequence). This CDR3 contains 19 residues. With 3 bases clipped from V and 0 bases from J, the junction kept 9 bases outside the gene matches. CDR3 amino acids: CASSFRGGQGSSGANVLTF. CDR3 DNA sequence: TGTGCCAGCAGTTTCCGAGGGGGACAGGGAAGCTCTGGGGCCAACGTCCTGACTTTC.

The chain couples TRBV27 to TRBJ2-7, with TRBD2 identical over 9 bases. Germline V gives CDR1 MNHEY, CDR2 SMNVEV (reference sequence). V trimming: 2 bases; J trimming: 3 bases; junction bases outside the gene matches: 14. The length of the CDR3 is 18 residues. The CDR3 loop is CASSLPTSGGPKSYEQYF. DNA of the CDR3: TGTGCCAGCAGTTTACCGACTAGCGGAGGCCCTAAAAGCTACGAGCAGTACTTC.

The V and J genes are TRBV6-5 and TRBJ1-5; D unresolved. The length of the CDR3 is 12 residues. V was trimmed by 4 bases and J by 4 bases, leaving 5 bases between them. Germline-derived CDR1 and CDR2 are MNHEY and SVGAGI. This CDR3 is CASSSPNQPQHF. The CDR3 DNA sequence: TGTGCCAGCAGTTCCCCAAATCAGCCCCAGCATTTT.

V usage is TRBV5-1 and J usage is TRBJ2-3; D is perhaps TRBD2 (5 bases). The V gene lost 4 bases and the J gene lost 6 bases, with 21 bases spanning the gap. CDR3 length: 16 amino acids. Germline CDR1 is SGHRS and CDR2 is YFSETQ. This CDR3 reads CASSPGSKGPGDTQYF. CDR3 nucleotides: TGCGCCAGCAGCCCGGGGTCAAAGGGCCCAGGCGATACGCAGTATTTT. The full variable domain, completed using reference TRBV5-1 and TRBJ2-3, is KAGVTQTPRYLIKTRGQQVTLSCSPISGHRSVSWYQQTPGQGLQFLFEYFSETQRNKGNFPGRFSGRQFSNSRSEMNVSTLELGDSALYLCASSPGSKGPGDTQYFGPGTRLTVL.

The rearrangement uses TRBV5-1 and TRBJ1-4; 8 bases fit TRBD1. The CDR3 consists of 17 residues. Trimming took 4 bases from V and 8 from J; bases not matched to a gene: 16. Germline V gene data show CDR1 as SGHRS and CDR2 as YFSETQ. The CDR3, as DNA: TGCGCCAGCAGCCAAAAGGACCAGGGGGCAGGGGAAGAAAAACTGTTTTTT. Its translation is CASSQKDQGAGEEKLFF.

This clone was observed a handful of times. Other DNA variants within this sample encode the same CDR3. The chain recombines TRBV27 with TRBJ1-1; D is unresolved. The CDR3 covers 14 residues. Germline V gene lookup returns CDR1 MNHEY and CDR2 SMNVEV (reference sequence). Trimming shortened V by 5 bases and J by 1 base, and 11 bases separated the two germline ends. The CDR3 reads CASSPLWGNTEAFF. The CDR3 region has the DNA TGTGCCAGCAGTCCCCTCTGGGGGAACACTGAAGCTTTCTTT.

CDR3 bases: TGTGCCAGCAGTTCCAGGGTAACCAATCAGCCCCAGCATTTT. Amino acids: CASSSRVTNQPQHF. V gene TRBV6-1 combines with J gene TRBJ1-5, with D possibly matching TRBD1 (5 bases). Deletions cut 5 bases from V and 3 bases from J, with 11 bases between. CDR1 is MNHNS and CDR2 is SASEGT in the germline V gene. The CDR3 runs to 14 residues.

The V gene is TRBV6-5, the J gene TRBJ1-2; no clear D. The V end lost 6 bases, the J end lost 3 bases, and 14 bases lay between the germline ends. Germline loops: CDR1 MNHEY, CDR2 SVGAGI. This CDR3 contains 14 residues. The CDR3: CASRPPGVDYGYTF. DNA for the CDR3: TGTGCCAGCAGGCCCCCCGGGGTTGACTATGGCTACACCTTC.